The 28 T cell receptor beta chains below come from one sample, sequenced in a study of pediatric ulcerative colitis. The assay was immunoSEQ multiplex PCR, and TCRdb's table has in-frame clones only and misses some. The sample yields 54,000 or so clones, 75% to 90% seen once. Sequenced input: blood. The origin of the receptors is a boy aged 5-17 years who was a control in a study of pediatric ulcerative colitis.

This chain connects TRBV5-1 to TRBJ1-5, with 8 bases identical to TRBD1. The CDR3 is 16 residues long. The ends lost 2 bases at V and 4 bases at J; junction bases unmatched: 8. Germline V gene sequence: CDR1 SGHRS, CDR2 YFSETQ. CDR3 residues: CASSLDGTGKNQPQHF. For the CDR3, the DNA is TGCGCCAGCAGCTTAGACGGGACAGGCAAAAATCAGCCCCAGCATTTT.

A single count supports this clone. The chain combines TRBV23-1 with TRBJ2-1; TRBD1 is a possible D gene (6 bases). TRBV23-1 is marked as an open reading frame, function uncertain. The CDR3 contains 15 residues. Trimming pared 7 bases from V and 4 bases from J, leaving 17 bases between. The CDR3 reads CASTRDNPSYNEQFF. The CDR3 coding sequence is TGCGCCAGCACCCGGGACAATCCATCTTACAATGAGCAGTTCTTC.

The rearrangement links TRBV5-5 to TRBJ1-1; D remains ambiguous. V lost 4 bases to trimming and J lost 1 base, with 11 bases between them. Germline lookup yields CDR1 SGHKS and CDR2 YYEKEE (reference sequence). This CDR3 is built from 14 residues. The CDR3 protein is CASSITPGNTEAFF. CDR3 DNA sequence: TGTGCCAGCAGCATTACACCGGGGAACACTGAAGCTTTCTTT.

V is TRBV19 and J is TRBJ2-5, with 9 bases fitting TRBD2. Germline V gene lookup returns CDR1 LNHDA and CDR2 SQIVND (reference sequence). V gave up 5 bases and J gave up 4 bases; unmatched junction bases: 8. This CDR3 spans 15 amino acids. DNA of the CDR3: TGTGCCAGTAGTCCTGGATTAGCGGGAGTAGAGACCCAGTACTTC. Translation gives CASSPGLAGVETQYF.

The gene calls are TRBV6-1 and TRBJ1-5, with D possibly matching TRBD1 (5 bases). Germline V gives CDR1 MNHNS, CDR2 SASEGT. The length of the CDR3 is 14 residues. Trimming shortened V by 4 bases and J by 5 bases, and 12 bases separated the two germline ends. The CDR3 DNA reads TGTGCCAGCAGTGTAGGAGGGGAACATCAGCCCCAGCATTTT. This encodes CASSVGGEHQPQHF.

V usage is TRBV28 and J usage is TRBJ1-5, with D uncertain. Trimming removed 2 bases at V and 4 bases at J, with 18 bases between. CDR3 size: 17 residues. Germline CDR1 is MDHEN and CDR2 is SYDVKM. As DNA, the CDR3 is TGTGCCAGCAGTTTAGGGATTCCGGCACCTGGGAATCAGCCCCAGCATTTT. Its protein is CASSLGIPAPGNQPQHF.

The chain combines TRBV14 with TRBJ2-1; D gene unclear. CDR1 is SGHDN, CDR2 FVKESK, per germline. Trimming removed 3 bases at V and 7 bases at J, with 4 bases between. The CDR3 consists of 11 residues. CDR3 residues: CASSQNNEQFF. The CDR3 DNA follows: TGTGCCAGCAGCCAGAATAATGAGCAGTTCTTC. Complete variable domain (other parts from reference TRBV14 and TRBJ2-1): EAGVTQFPSHSVIEKGQTVTLRCDPISGHDNLYWYRRVMGKEIKFLLHFVKESKQDESGMPNNRFLAERTGGTYSTLKVQPAELEDSGVYFCASSQNNEQFFGPGTRLTVL.

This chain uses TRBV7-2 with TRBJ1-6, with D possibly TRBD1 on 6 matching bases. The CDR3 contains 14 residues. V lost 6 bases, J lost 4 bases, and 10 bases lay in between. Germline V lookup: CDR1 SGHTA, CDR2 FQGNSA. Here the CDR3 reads CASRGAGYNSPLHF. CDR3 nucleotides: TGTGCCAGCAGGGGGGCGGGGTATAATTCACCCCTCCACTTT.

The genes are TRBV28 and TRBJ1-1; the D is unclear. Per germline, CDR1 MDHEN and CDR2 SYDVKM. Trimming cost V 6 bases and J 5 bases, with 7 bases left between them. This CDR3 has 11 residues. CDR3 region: CASSRGTEAFF. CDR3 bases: TGTGCCAGCAGCCGAGGGACTGAAGCTTTCTTT. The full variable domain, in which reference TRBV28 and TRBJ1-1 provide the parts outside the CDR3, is DVKVTQSSRYLVKRTGEKVFLECVQDMDHENMFWYRQDPGLGLRLIYFSYDVKMKEKGDIPEGYSVSREKKERFSLILESASTNQTSMYLCASSRGTEAFFGQGTRLTVV.

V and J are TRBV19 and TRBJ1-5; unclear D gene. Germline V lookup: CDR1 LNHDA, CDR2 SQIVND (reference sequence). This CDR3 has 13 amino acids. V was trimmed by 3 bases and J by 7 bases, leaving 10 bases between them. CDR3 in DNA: TGTGCCAGTAGTATTACGGACGGACAGCCCCAGCATTTT. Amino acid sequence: CASSITDGQPQHF.

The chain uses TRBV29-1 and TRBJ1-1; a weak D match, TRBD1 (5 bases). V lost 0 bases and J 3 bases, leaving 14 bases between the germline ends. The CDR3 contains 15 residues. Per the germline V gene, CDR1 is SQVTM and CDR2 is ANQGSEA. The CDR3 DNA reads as TGCAGCGTTGAAGATCCGGCCTGGGGGTACACTGAAGCTTTCTTT. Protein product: CSVEDPAWGYTEAFF.

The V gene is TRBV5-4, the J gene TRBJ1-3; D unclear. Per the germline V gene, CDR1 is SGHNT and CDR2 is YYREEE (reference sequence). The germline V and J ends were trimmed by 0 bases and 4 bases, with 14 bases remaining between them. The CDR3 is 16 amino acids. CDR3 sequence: CASSLDREQTGNTIYF. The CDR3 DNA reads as TGTGCCAGCAGCTTGGACCGGGAACAGACCGGAAACACCATATATTTT.

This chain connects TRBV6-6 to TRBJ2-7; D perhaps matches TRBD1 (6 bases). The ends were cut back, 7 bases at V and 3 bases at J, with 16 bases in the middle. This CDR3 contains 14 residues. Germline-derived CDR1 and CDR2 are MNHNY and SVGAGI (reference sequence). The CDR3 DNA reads TGTGCCAGCACCCCCGAACAGGGCCGCTACGAGCAGTACTTC. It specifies CASTPEQGRYEQYF.

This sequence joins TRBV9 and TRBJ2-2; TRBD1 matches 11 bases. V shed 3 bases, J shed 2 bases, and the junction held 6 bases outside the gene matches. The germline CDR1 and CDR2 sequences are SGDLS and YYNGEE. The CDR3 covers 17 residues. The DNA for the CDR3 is TGTGCCAGCAGCGGGAGGACAGGGGGCGAAAACACCGGGGAGCTGTTTTTT. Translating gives CASSGRTGGENTGELFF. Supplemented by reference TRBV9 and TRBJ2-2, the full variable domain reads DSGVTQTPKHLITATGQRVTLRCSPRSGDLSVYWYQQSLDQGLQFLIQYYNGEERAKGNILERFSAQQFPDLHSELNLSSLELGDSALYFCASSGRTGGENTGELFFGEGSRLTVL.

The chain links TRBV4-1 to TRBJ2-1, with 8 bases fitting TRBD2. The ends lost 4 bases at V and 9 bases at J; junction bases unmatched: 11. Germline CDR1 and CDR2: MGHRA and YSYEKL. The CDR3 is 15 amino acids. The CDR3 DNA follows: TGCGCCAGCAGCCTTCTTTCGGGAGGGCCGATTGAGCAGTTCTTC. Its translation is CASSLLSGGPIEQFF.

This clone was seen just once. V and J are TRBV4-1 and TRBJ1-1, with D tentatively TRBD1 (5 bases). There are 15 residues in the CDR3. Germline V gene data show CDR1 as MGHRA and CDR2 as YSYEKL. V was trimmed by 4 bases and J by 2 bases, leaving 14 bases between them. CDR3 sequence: CASSRTGDRNTEAFF. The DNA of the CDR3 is TGCGCCAGCAGCCGGACCGGGGACCGTAACACTGAAGCTTTCTTT.

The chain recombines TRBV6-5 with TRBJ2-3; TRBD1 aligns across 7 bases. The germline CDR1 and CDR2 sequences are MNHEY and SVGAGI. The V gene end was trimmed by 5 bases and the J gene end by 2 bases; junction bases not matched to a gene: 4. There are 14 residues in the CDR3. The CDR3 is CASSRDRTTDTQYF. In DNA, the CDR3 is TGTGCCAGCAGTCGGGACAGAACCACAGATACGCAGTATTTT.

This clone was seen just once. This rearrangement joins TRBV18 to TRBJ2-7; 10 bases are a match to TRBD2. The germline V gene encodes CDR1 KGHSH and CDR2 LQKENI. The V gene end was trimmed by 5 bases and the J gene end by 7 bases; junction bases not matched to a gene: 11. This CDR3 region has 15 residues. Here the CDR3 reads CASSSLAGAALEQYF. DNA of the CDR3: TGTGCCAGCTCATCTCTAGCGGGGGCCGCTCTGGAGCAGTACTTC.

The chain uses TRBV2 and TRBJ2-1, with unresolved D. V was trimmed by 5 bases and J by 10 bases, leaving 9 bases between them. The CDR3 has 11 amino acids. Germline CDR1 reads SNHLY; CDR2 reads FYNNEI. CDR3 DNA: TGTGCCAGCAGTATAACCCGGGAGCAGTTCTTC. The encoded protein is CASSITREQFF.

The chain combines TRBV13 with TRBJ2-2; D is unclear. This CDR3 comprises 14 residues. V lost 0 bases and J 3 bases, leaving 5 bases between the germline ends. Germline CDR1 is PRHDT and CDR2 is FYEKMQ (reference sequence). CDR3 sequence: CASSLGLYTGELFF. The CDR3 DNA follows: TGTGCCAGCAGCTTAGGGTTGTACACCGGGGAGCTGTTTTTT.

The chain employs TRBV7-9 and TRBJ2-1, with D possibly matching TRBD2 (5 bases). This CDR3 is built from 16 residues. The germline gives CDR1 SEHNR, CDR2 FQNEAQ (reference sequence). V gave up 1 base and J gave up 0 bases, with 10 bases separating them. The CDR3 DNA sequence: TGTGCCAGCAGCTTAGTTGGTGGGAGCTCCTACAATGAGCAGTTCTTC. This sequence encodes CASSLVGGSSYNEQFF.

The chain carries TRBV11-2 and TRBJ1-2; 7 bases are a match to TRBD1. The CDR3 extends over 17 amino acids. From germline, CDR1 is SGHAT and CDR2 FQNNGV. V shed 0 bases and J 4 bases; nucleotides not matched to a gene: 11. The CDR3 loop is CASSLESGQPDFYGYTF. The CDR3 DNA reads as TGTGCCAGCAGCTTAGAGTCGGGACAGCCAGATTTCTATGGCTACACCTTC.

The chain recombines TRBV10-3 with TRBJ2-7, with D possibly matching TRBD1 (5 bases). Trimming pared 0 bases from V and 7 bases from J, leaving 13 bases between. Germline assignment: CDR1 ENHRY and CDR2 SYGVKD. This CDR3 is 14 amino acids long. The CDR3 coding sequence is TGTGCCATCAGTGAGTCGACGGGCAGGGTAGAGCAGTACTTC. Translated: CAISESTGRVEQYF.

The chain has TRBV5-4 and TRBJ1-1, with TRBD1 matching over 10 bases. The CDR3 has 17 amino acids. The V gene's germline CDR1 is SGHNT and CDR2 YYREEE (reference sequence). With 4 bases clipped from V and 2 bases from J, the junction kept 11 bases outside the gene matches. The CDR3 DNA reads TGTGCCAGCAGCGCTACCGGGACAGGGGTGGGAAACACTGAAGCTTTCTTT. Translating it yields CASSATGTGVGNTEAFF.

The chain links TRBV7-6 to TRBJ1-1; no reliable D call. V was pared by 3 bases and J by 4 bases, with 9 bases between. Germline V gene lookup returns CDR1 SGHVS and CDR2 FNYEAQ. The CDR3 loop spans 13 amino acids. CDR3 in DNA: TGTGCCAGCAGCTTGTCCAGTGGCACTGAAGCTTTCTTT. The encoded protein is CASSLSSGTEAFF.

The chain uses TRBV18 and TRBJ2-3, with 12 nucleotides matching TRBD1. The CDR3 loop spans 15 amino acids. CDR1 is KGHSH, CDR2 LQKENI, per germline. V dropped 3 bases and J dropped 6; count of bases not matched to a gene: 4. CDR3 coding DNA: TGTGCCAGCTCACCGGGACAGGGGGCTTGGGATACGCAGTATTTT. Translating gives CASSPGQGAWDTQYF. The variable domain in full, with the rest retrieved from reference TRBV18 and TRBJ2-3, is NAGVMQNPRHLVRRRGQEARLRCSPMKGHSHVYWYRQLPEEGLKFMVYLQKENIIDESGMPKERFSAEFPKEGPSILRIQQVVRGDSAAYFCASSPGQGAWDTQYFGPGTRLTVL.

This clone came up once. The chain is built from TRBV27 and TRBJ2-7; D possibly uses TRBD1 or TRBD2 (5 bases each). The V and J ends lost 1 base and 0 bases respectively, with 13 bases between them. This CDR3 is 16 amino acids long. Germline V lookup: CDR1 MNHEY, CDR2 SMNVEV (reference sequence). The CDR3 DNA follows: TGTGCCAGCAGTTTATACCCGGGACGGAGCTCCTACGAGCAGTACTTC. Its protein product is CASSLYPGRSSYEQYF.

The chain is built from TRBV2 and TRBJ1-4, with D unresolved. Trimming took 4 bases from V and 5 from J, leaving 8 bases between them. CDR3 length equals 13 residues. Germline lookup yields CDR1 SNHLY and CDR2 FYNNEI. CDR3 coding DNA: TGTGCCAGCAGTGGGGTGAGCAATGAAAAACTGTTTTTT. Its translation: CASSGVSNEKLFF.